A single sample is the source of the 26 T cell receptor beta chains below, sequenced in a study of lymphopenia after photon versus proton radiotherapy. The data were produced by immunoSEQ multiplex PCR, yet TCRdb's version contains in-frame clones alone and is incomplete. The data contain tens of thousands of clones, 90% of them singletons. This material consisted of peripheral blood, taken from a patient treated with photon-based radiotherapy. These receptors all stem from a woman between 50 and 59 years old with cholangiocarcinoma.

The V call is TRBV4-1, the J call TRBJ1-5, with D unclear. Germline CDR1 MGHRA, CDR2 YSYEKL. CDR3 length: 15 amino acids. The V end lost 3 bases, the J end lost 4 bases, and 13 bases lay between the germline ends. This chain's CDR3 is CASSQIAGSNQPQHF. DNA of the CDR3: TGCGCCAGCAGCCAGATTGCGGGGTCTAATCAGCCCCAGCATTTT.

The gene calls are TRBV18 and TRBJ2-7; the D is unclear. The CDR3 runs to 13 residues. Trimming left V 4 bases short and J 3 bases short, with 10 bases between. Germline V gene lookup returns CDR1 KGHSH and CDR2 LQKENI. CDR3 in DNA: TGTGCCAGCTCACGTACAGACTTCTACGAGCAGTACTTC. Residues: CASSRTDFYEQYF.

V is TRBV2 and J is TRBJ2-1, with TRBD2 matching over 12 bases. V was pared by 6 bases and J by 4 bases, with 4 bases of the junction left unmatched. The germline CDR1 and CDR2 sequences are SNHLY and FYNNEI. This CDR3 contains 15 residues. CDR3 DNA: TGTGCCAGCAGAACGCTAGCGGGGGGGTACAATGAGCAGTTCTTC. Protein: CASRTLAGGYNEQFF. Full variable domain (outside the CDR3, taken from reference TRBV2 and TRBJ2-1): EPEVTQTPSHQVTQMGQEVILRCVPISNHLYFYWYRQILGQKVEFLVSFYNNEISEKSEIFDDQFSVERPDGSNFTLKIRSTKLEDSAMYFCASRTLAGGYNEQFFGPGTRLTVL.

The rearrangement links TRBV10-1 to TRBJ1-2; D gene uncertain. The V gene lost 0 bases and the J gene lost 5 bases, with 10 bases spanning the gap. The germline V gene has CDR1 WNHNN and CDR2 SYGVQD (reference sequence). This CDR3 region has 14 residues. Written as DNA, the CDR3 is TGCGCCAGCAGTGAGTCCGGGGTCGGGTATGGCTACACCTTC. It is translated as CASSESGVGYGYTF.

V gene TRBV18 combines with J gene TRBJ2-1; D is unresolved. Trimming removed 3 bases from V and 8 bases from J, with 11 bases in between. CDR1 is KGHSH and CDR2 is LQKENI in the germline V gene. CDR3 length equals 13 residues. CDR3 amino acids: CASSPLGGDEQFF. In nucleotides, the CDR3 is TGTGCCAGCTCACCCCTCGGTGGGGATGAGCAGTTCTTC.

Points on this clone: This CDR3 is also generated by other DNA sequences in the sample. The chain combines TRBV30 with TRBJ2-1; 7 bases align to TRBD2. V lost 0 bases to trimming and J lost 7 bases; unmatched junction nucleotides: 3. Germline CDR1 GTSNPN, CDR2 SVGIG (reference sequence). CDR3 size: 13 residues. The CDR3 sequence is CAWSVGRGNEQFF. CDR3 DNA: TGTGCCTGGAGTGTAGGGCGGGGGAATGAGCAGTTCTTC.

This clone showed up just once. The chain joins TRBV7-9 to TRBJ2-1, with D possibly being TRBD2 (5 bases). This CDR3 spans 14 amino acids. Trimming removed 3 bases at V and 8 bases at J, with 14 bases between. Germline V lookup: CDR1 SEHNR, CDR2 FQNEAQ (reference sequence). The CDR3 region is CASSFRIAWDEQFF. CDR3 DNA: TGTGCCAGCAGCTTTAGGATAGCGTGGGATGAGCAGTTCTTC.

V usage is TRBV10-3 and J usage is TRBJ1-1; D unresolved. This CDR3 comprises 13 residues. V gave up 3 bases and J gave up 1 base, with 6 bases separating them. Germline V gives CDR1 ENHRY, CDR2 SYGVKD. This CDR3 is CAISDSWNTEAFF. The CDR3 DNA reads as TGTGCCATCAGTGACAGCTGGAACACTGAAGCTTTCTTT.

V usage is TRBV7-9 and J usage is TRBJ1-5; D call uncertain. This CDR3 spans 14 amino acids. The V end was cut by 1 base, the J end by 6 bases, with 10 bases between. Per germline, CDR1 SEHNR and CDR2 FQNEAQ (reference sequence). The CDR3 reads CASSLGEGGQPQHF. CDR3 sequence (DNA): TGTGCCAGCAGCTTAGGAGAGGGTGGTCAGCCCCAGCATTTT.

This clone has just a few counts. The chain carries TRBV7-2 and TRBJ2-3; D may be TRBD2 (7 bases). The CDR3 is 17 residues long. Germline CDR1 is SGHTA and CDR2 is FQGNSA. Between the trimmed V and J ends, which lost 5 bases and 2 bases, there was a span of 20 bases. CDR3 nucleotide sequence: TGTGCCAGCAGCCTCTTCGCGGGGGCCCACTCCACAGATACGCAGTATTTT. Translating gives CASSLFAGAHSTDTQYF.

This rearrangement joins TRBV6-1 to TRBJ1-6; 9 bases fit TRBD1. V lost 4 bases and J lost 6; bases outside the gene matches: 10. The CDR3 is made up of 17 amino acids. CDR1 MNHNS and CDR2 SASEGT come from the germline V gene. CDR3 residues: CASSAVVDRGSNSPLHF. The CDR3 region has the DNA TGTGCCAGCAGTGCGGTGGTGGACAGGGGTTCTAATTCACCCCTCCACTTT.

The chain employs TRBV4-1 and TRBJ1-3; 7 nucleotides match TRBD1. Germline loops: CDR1 MGHRA, CDR2 YSYEKL. There are 17 residues in the CDR3. V lost 1 base to trimming and J lost 2 bases; unmatched junction nucleotides: 8. CDR3 protein: CASSQGTQGQAGNTIYF. CDR3 bases: TGCGCCAGCAGCCAAGGCACACAGGGGCAAGCTGGAAACACCATATATTTT.

The V call is TRBV30, the J call TRBJ2-7; D is unresolved. Germline CDR1 and CDR2: GTSNPN and SVGIG (reference sequence). V lost 7 bases and J 0 bases, leaving 13 bases between the germline ends. The CDR3 totals 13 residues. CDR3 coding DNA: TGTGCCTATACTACACGTGCCTCCTACGAGCAGTACTTC. Translating gives CAYTTRASYEQYF.

The chain has TRBV19 and TRBJ2-5, with D possibly called TRBD1 or TRBD2 (5 bases each). Germline V CDR1 and CDR2: LNHDA, SQIVND (reference sequence). V lost 6 bases, J lost 0 bases, and 23 bases lay in between. The CDR3 length is 18 residues. The CDR3 DNA reads TGTGCCAGTAGCATCCCCGGGGCTGAATACACAAACCAAGAGACCCAGTACTTC. The encoded protein is CASSIPGAEYTNQETQYF.

This sequence joins TRBV4-1 and TRBJ2-7; perhaps TRBD2 as D (6 bases). Germline V gene sequence: CDR1 MGHRA, CDR2 YSYEKL. V was clipped by 1 base and J by 2 bases, with 12 bases between them. The CDR3 has 15 amino acids. The CDR3: CASSQGAGTPYEQYF. The DNA for the CDR3 is TGCGCCAGCAGCCAAGGGGCGGGGACCCCCTACGAGCAGTACTTC.

V and J are TRBV30 and TRBJ2-1; D is uncertain. Germline V CDR1 and CDR2: GTSNPN, SVGIG (reference sequence). The CDR3 contains 12 residues. The V end was cut by 4 bases, the J end by 8 bases, with 12 bases between. DNA for the CDR3: TGTGCCTGGACCCAGAACTATGATGAGCAGTTCTTC. Residues: CAWTQNYDEQFF.

V is TRBV2 and J is TRBJ1-2; TRBD1 matches 8 bases. Germline V gene lookup returns CDR1 SNHLY and CDR2 FYNNEI. The J segment lost 5 bases and the V segment lost 6 bases, leaving 17 bases of the junction unmatched. The CDR3 runs to 17 residues. The chain's CDR3 is CASRSLGTGGSNYGYTF. CDR3 nucleotides: TGTGCCAGCAGGTCGCTCGGGACAGGAGGCTCCAATTATGGCTACACCTTC.

The count of this clone is one. The chain has TRBV9 and TRBJ1-3, with TRBD1 as a possible D gene (6 bases). CDR1 is SGDLS, CDR2 YYNGEE, per germline. Trimming pared 0 bases from V and 2 bases from J, leaving 18 bases between. The CDR3 covers 18 residues. CDR3 amino acids: CASSVGDNNAAPGNTIYF. As DNA, the CDR3 is TGTGCCAGCAGCGTAGGGGACAACAACGCGGCACCTGGAAACACCATATATTTT.

This chain links TRBV5-1 with TRBJ1-1; D not resolved. This CDR3 spans 15 amino acids. Looked up from germline, CDR1 is SGHRS and CDR2 is YFSETQ. Trimming stripped 2 bases from V and 4 bases from J, with 15 bases between. This CDR3 is CASSLLQRSRTEAFF. The CDR3 region has the DNA TGCGCCAGCAGCTTACTACAGCGCTCGCGCACTGAAGCTTTCTTT.

CDR3 DNA sequence: TGTGCCAGCAGCCCCGGGGGGTACGAAAAACTGTTTTTT. The encoded protein is CASSPGGYEKLFF. This sequence joins TRBV7-9 and TRBJ1-4; D is perhaps TRBD1 (5 bases). CDR3 length: 13 amino acids. Germline V lookup: CDR1 SEHNR, CDR2 FQNEAQ (reference sequence). V dropped 5 bases and J dropped 8 bases, with 12 bases sitting between them.

Only a few counts were recorded for this clone. This chain joins TRBV7-2 and TRBJ1-5; D gene ambiguous. The CDR3 has 13 amino acids. Deletions cut 3 bases from V and 2 bases from J, with 5 bases between. Looked up from germline, CDR1 is SGHTA and CDR2 is FQGNSA. Here the CDR3 DNA reads TGTGCCAGCAGCTTCATGCGCAATCAGCCCCAGCATTTT. Residues: CASSFMRNQPQHF.

This clone was seen just once. V is TRBV19 and J is TRBJ1-2; tentative D call: TRBD1 (6 bases). The germline V gene has CDR1 LNHDA and CDR2 SQIVND (reference sequence). With 2 bases removed from V and 2 bases from J, the gap between germline ends came to 12 bases. This CDR3 comprises 15 residues. Written as DNA, the CDR3 is TGTGCCAGTAGTATATCGGGGGGCAAGAACTATGGCTACACCTTC. It is translated as CASSISGGKNYGYTF.

The rearrangement links TRBV5-1 to TRBJ2-5; the D is unclear. The CDR3 is made up of 14 amino acids. Trimming shortened V by 7 bases and J by 9 bases, and 22 bases separated the two germline ends. Germline loops: CDR1 SGHRS, CDR2 YFSETQ. CDR3 region: CASQPGLSGVSQYF. Written as DNA, the CDR3 is TGCGCCAGCCAGCCCGGGCTTAGTGGAGTGTCCCAGTACTTC.

The chain is built from TRBV30 and TRBJ2-7, with D unresolved. There are 12 residues in the CDR3. In germline, CDR1 is GTSNPN, CDR2 SVGIG (reference sequence). Trimming removed 2 bases at V and 3 bases at J, with 8 bases between. The CDR3 is CAWSQQFYEQYF. In nucleotides, the CDR3 is TGTGCCTGGAGTCAACAGTTCTACGAGCAGTACTTC. Together with reference TRBV30 and TRBJ2-7, the CDR3 gives the full variable domain: SQTIHQWPATLVQPVGSPLSLECTVEGTSNPNLYWYRQAAGRGLQLLFYSVGIGQISSEVPQNLSASRPQDRQFILSSKKLLLSDSGFYLCAWSQQFYEQYFGPGTRLTVT.

This chain links TRBV11-2 with TRBJ1-1, with 9 bases fitting TRBD1. From germline, CDR1 is SGHAT and CDR2 FQNNGV. The length of the CDR3 is 14 residues. The V segment lost 8 bases and the J segment 5 bases; nucleotides outside the gene matches: 9. The chain's CDR3 is CASSLPGQGTEAFF. DNA for the CDR3: TGTGCCAGCTCATTACCGGGACAGGGTACTGAAGCTTTCTTT.

This clone appeared a few times. The chain joins TRBV9 to TRBJ1-1; D gene unclear. The germline V gene encodes CDR1 SGDLS and CDR2 YYNGEE. Deletions cut 2 bases from V and 2 bases from J, with 7 bases between. The CDR3 contains 13 residues. CDR3: CASSVAINTEAFF. DNA for the CDR3: TGTGCCAGCAGCGTCGCCATCAACACTGAAGCTTTCTTT.